Listed here are 32 T cell receptor beta chains from one sample, sequenced in a study of T cells expressing NK-cell markers. TCRdb re-called the 5' RACE reads; every CDR3 protein appears as one record, without DNA. The table lists hundreds of thousands of distinct CDR3 sequences. Sequenced: blood T cells: a sorted CD56 or NKG2C T cell subset, CD4+ or CD8+ T cells, or bulk PBMC T cells (not recorded which). These receptors were obtained from a man aged 18 to 35 in good health.

V gene TRBV6-1 combines with J gene TRBJ2-1; no DNA is available, so the TRBD2 call from TCRdb remains unchecked. The CDR3 is made up of 16 amino acids. CDR1 is MNHNS and CDR2 is SASEGT in the germline V gene. The CDR3 spells CASSERLAYTNNEQFF.

The rearrangement joins TRBV7-2 to TRBJ1-6. The CDR3 covers 12 residues. CDR1 is SGHTA and CDR2 is FQGNSA in the germline V gene. CDR3 protein: CASSLDGGPLHF. Filled out from reference TRBV7-2 and TRBJ1-6, the complete variable domain reads GAGVSQSPSNKVTEKGKDVELRCDPISGHTALYWYRQSLGQGLEFLIYFQGNSAPDKSGLPSDRFSAERTGGSVSTLTIQRTQQEDSAVYLCASSLDGGPLHFGNGTRLTVT.

The gene calls are TRBV7-6 and TRBJ2-1; TCRdb reports TRBD2, a call that lacks DNA to check it against. The germline CDR1 and CDR2 sequences are SGHVS and FNYEAQ. The CDR3 runs to 13 residues. The CDR3 region is CASAGLKYNEQFF.

The CDR3: CASSRTGVSTDTQYF. The chain couples TRBV7-9 to TRBJ2-3; TCRdb picks TRBD1, but there is no DNA to check that call. The CDR3 covers 15 residues. In germline, CDR1 is SEHNR, CDR2 FQNEAQ (reference sequence).

The V and J genes are TRBV28 and TRBJ2-3; TCRdb proposes TRBD1, but this gene call is untestable without DNA. CDR1 and CDR2 (germline): MDHEN, SYDVKM. The CDR3 is made up of 16 amino acids. The CDR3 region is CASSLSGTGNTDTQYF.

The rearrangement links TRBV12-3 or TRBV12-4 to TRBJ2-1. CDR3 length equals 13 residues. CDR3 protein: CASDLEGKNEQFF.

The V and J genes are TRBV27 and TRBJ1-5; checking the TCRdb D call of TRBD1 is not possible without DNA. Germline V lookup: CDR1 MNHEY, CDR2 SMNVEV (reference sequence). This CDR3 region has 15 residues. CDR3 residues: CASSSSGTGGQPQHF.

Here the CDR3 reads CASSPSPGQMNTEAFF. The chain links TRBV28 to TRBJ1-1; the D gene TCRdb calls, TRBD1, cannot be checked with no DNA. Germline V CDR1 and CDR2: MDHEN, SYDVKM. This CDR3 has 16 amino acids.

The gene calls are TRBV2 and TRBJ2-1. Germline CDR1 SNHLY, CDR2 FYNNEI. The CDR3 has 15 amino acids. CDR3 in amino acids: CASSSIGSSYNEQFF.

J is TRBJ1-1 and V is TRBV20-1; no DNA is available, so the TRBD1 call from TCRdb remains unchecked. The CDR3 covers 16 residues. Germline V lookup: CDR1 DFQATT, CDR2 SNEGSKA (reference sequence). This chain's CDR3 is CSARGPTGNMNTEAFF.

This rearrangement joins TRBV20-1 to TRBJ1-1; absent DNA, TCRdb's TRBD1 call cannot be checked. The CDR3 length is 14 residues. Germline V CDR1 and CDR2: DFQATT, SNEGSKA (reference sequence). The CDR3 loop is CSARPGQANTEAFF.

The CDR3 loop is CASSLRRENGYTF. J is TRBJ1-2 and V is TRBV7-2; the TCRdb D gene call, TRBD1, has no DNA to confirm it. The CDR3 extends over 13 amino acids. The germline V gene has CDR1 SGHTA and CDR2 FQGNSA.

The rearrangement joins TRBV12-5 to TRBJ2-3; TCRdb picks TRBD2, but there is no DNA to check that call. CDR1 and CDR2 from the germline V gene are LGHNT and FRNRAP. This CDR3 is built from 15 residues. The CDR3 protein is CASGLPGRNTDTQYF.

The gene calls are TRBV27 and TRBJ2-3. The CDR3 loop spans 14 amino acids. Germline V gives CDR1 MNHEY, CDR2 SMNVEV (reference sequence). The chain's CDR3 is CASRDLSGTDTQYF.

The chain links TRBV20-1 to TRBJ2-1; TCRdb names TRBD2, which stays unverified in the absence of DNA. This CDR3 is 16 amino acids long. Germline lookup yields CDR1 DFQATT and CDR2 SNEGSKA (reference sequence). Here the CDR3 reads CSARDRTSGSYNEQFF.

This rearrangement joins TRBV3-1 to TRBJ2-4; the D gene TCRdb calls, TRBD1, cannot be checked with no DNA. The CDR3 runs 16 residues. The germline V gene has CDR1 LGHDT and CDR2 YNNKEL (reference sequence). The CDR3 sequence is CASSQPGTTGGGIQYF.

The genes are TRBV7-6 and TRBJ2-3; with no DNA, the TCRdb D assignment of TRBD2 cannot be verified. From germline, CDR1 is SGHVS and CDR2 FNYEAQ. This CDR3 is built from 16 residues. CDR3 in amino acids: CASSLGGGSFTDTQYF.

J is TRBJ2-5 and V is TRBV2; as DNA is missing, the TRBD2 call by TCRdb cannot be tested. This CDR3 region has 15 residues. Germline assignment: CDR1 SNHLY and CDR2 FYNNEI. The CDR3 sequence is CASRIRSGAQETQYF.

The chain combines TRBV10-1 with TRBJ1-5. This CDR3 has 12 amino acids. Germline CDR1 WNHNN, CDR2 SYGVQD (reference sequence). The CDR3 is CASSEGVQPQHF.

The J gene is TRBJ2-3, the V gene TRBV29-1; the D gene TCRdb calls, TRBD2, cannot be checked with no DNA. This CDR3 is built from 14 residues. CDR1 is SQVTM and CDR2 is ANQGSEA in the germline V gene. CDR3 sequence: CSGMAGVGTDTQYF.

J is TRBJ2-7 and V is TRBV7-9; checking the TCRdb D call of TRBD1 is not possible without DNA. From germline, CDR1 is SEHNR and CDR2 FQNEAQ (reference sequence). This CDR3 has 11 residues. CDR3 amino acids: CASSAPLVQYF.

The chain employs TRBV4-1 and TRBJ2-1; TCRdb proposes TRBD2, but this gene call is untestable without DNA. The CDR3 runs 17 residues. Germline CDR1 reads MGHRA; CDR2 reads YSYEKL. The CDR3 sequence is CASSQVAGGVPYNEQFF.

The CDR3 reads CASSTAMISNTEAFF. This rearrangement joins TRBV12-5 to TRBJ1-1. This CDR3 is 15 amino acids long. Germline CDR1 and CDR2: LGHNT and FRNRAP.

The chain links TRBV3-1 to TRBJ1-5; TCRdb's D gene call, TRBD1, goes unchecked for lack of DNA. The CDR3 is 12 residues long. From germline, CDR1 is LGHDT and CDR2 YNNKEL (reference sequence). The chain's CDR3 is CASGGREQPQHF.

The rearrangement links TRBV20-1 to TRBJ2-3. Germline V gives CDR1 DFQATT, CDR2 SNEGSKA (reference sequence). The CDR3 is 12 amino acids. CDR3: CSAKISGDTQYF.

The V call is TRBV7-9, the J call TRBJ2-7; the TCRdb call, TRBD2, lacks DNA for checking. In germline, CDR1 is SEHNR, CDR2 FQNEAQ (reference sequence). The CDR3 covers 13 residues. This CDR3 reads CASSASGTYEQYF.

Here the CDR3 reads CASSLGRDGYYEQYF. This rearrangement joins TRBV7-2 to TRBJ2-7; TCRdb indicates TRBD1, and absent DNA this call remains unverified. This CDR3 has 15 amino acids. Germline CDR1 SGHTA, CDR2 FQGNSA.

J is TRBJ2-7 and V is TRBV29-1. Germline CDR1 and CDR2: SQVTM and ANQGSEA. The CDR3 loop spans 13 amino acids. The CDR3 loop is CSAKKDVGIEQYF.

The chain carries TRBV7-4 and TRBJ1-1; without DNA, the TCRdb call of TRBD1 cannot be checked. The germline CDR1 and CDR2 sequences are SGHVT and SQSDAQ. The CDR3 runs 15 residues. The CDR3 protein is CASSPPDGENTEAFF.

The V gene is TRBV12-3 or TRBV12-4, the J gene TRBJ2-6; the TRBD1 assignment by TCRdb is unverifiable without DNA. This CDR3 contains 17 residues. This CDR3 reads CASSPPLGRHGANVLTF.

The chain combines TRBV19 with TRBJ2-1; as DNA is missing, the TRBD2 call by TCRdb cannot be tested. CDR1 LNHDA and CDR2 SQIVND come from the germline V gene (reference sequence). This CDR3 is built from 11 residues. The CDR3 loop is CASSIAEGQFF.

V and J are TRBV11-1 and TRBJ2-1; TCRdb names TRBD1, which stays unverified in the absence of DNA. CDR1 and CDR2 from the germline V gene are SGHAT and FQDESV (reference sequence). The CDR3 has 15 amino acids. The CDR3 protein is CASSQTGPRYNEQFF.